This T cell receptor (beta chain) was captured by sequencing in a study of shared T cell receptors in the human thymus. Using immunoSEQ multiplex PCR, the repertoire was profiled, and TCRdb retains in-frame clones only, with some absent. The data contain fewer than 700,000 clones, 88% of them seen just once; the ten biggest clones take up 0.01%. Germline V gene sequence: CDR1 SGHAT, CDR2 FQDESV (reference sequence). The CDR3 length is 14 residues. Trimming pared 3 bases from V and 3 bases from J, leaving 11 bases between. These data also formed part of another study, on human thymus T cells.

Sequencing was done on a sample of thymocytes. The chain employs TRBV11-1 and TRBJ2-5, with D unresolved. The sequence was obtained from a boy under two years old with a congenital heart defect. CDR3 nucleotides: TGTGCCAGCAGCTTTCAGGATTACGAAGAGACCCAGTACTTC. As protein: CASSFQDYEETQYF.